The rows below give T cell receptor beta chains drawn from one sample of a study of blood T cell repertoires in COVID-19. Assay used: immunoSEQ multiplex PCR; TCRdb lists only in-frame clones, some missing. The sample yields about 110,000 clones, 84% seen once. The sample was peripheral blood. These receptors were taken from a human donor in a cohort sampled during active COVID-19. The CDR3 runs from the conserved cysteine through the conserved F or W. D genes are given only for firm matches. Size tells how often a clone was seen (once, few, many) or the class of an expanded clone, and some rows leave it out.

j_call v_call d_call clone_size cdr3_aa
TRBJ1-2 TRBV7-9 TRBD1 - CASSLSGTGVSYTF
TRBJ1-5 TRBV2 - - CASSEKGLSNQPQHF
TRBJ2-3 TRBV24-1 - - CATSALGMEMGDTQYF
TRBJ1-1 TRBV19 TRBD1 once CASSFGQGATTEAFF
TRBJ1-3 TRBV7-6 TRBD1 - CASSLGTGGGTIYF
TRBJ2-3 TRBV5-6 TRBD1 - CASTQDRGTTDTQYF
TRBJ2-2 TRBV12-5 TRBD2 - CASGLALTSGRDTGELFF
TRBJ1-4 TRBV18 - - CASSRRDSTNEKLFF
TRBJ1-1 TRBV19 - few CASSILQGSGAFF
TRBJ2-3 TRBV3-1/TRBV3-2 - once CASSPFLSSAERTDTQYF
TRBJ2-1 TRBV27 TRBD1 - CASSFLGLGTGNYNEQFF
TRBJ2-1 TRBV18 - - CASSPLYNEQFF
TRBJ2-7 TRBV6-5 - - CASSLLPDSSYEQYF
TRBJ2-1 TRBV11-3 TRBD2 - CASSEPSTSGRGEQFF
TRBJ1-4 TRBV4-2 TRBD1 - CASSPRTGPGEKLFF
TRBJ1-4 TRBV10-3 - - CAISDRSNEKLFF
TRBJ1-6 TRBV25-1 - - CASSPRGSYNSPLHF
TRBJ2-4 TRBV10-3 TRBD2 few CAISRGPGGKNIQYF
TRBJ1-5 TRBV28 - - CASSVPLNAQHF
TRBJ1-1 TRBV4-2 TRBD1 few CASSQGGTGVLSTEAFF
TRBJ2-1 TRBV2 TRBD1 - CASQIGTDNEQFF
TRBJ1-4 TRBV7-9 TRBD1 - CASSFGRPDRVVNEKLFF
TRBJ2-2 TRBV6-6 - - CASRTGTRNTGELFF
TRBJ2-7 TRBV7-2 TRBD2 - CASSLSWGLANEQYF
TRBJ1-1 TRBV20-1 TRBD1 - CSASPPPGQGKTEAFF
TRBJ1-5 TRBV18 - - CASSVGVNQPQHF
TRBJ2-1 TRBV24-1 TRBD2 - CATSDGSGGSYEQFF
TRBJ1-6 TRBV27 - once CASSLSRGRGQSSYNSPLHF
TRBJ1-1 TRBV4-3 - - CASRGQGTEAFF
TRBJ2-7 TRBV3-1/TRBV3-2 - - CASSQDGAVIIYEQYF
TRBJ1-4 TRBV27 - - CASSLTWNKGEKLFF
TRBJ2-5 TRBV10-3 TRBD2 - CAISASSGSGETQYF
TRBJ1-2 TRBV6-5 - - CASSSQLQGSNGYTF
TRBJ2-4 TRBV2 - - CASRLALAKNIQYF
TRBJ2-5 TRBV24-1 - - CATEKKETQYF
TRBJ2-2 TRBV7-2 - - CASSFGGGRSGELFF
TRBJ2-1 TRBV6-4 - - CASSREWDNEQFF
TRBJ2-5 TRBV3-1/TRBV3-2 - - CASSQKAGTQYF
TRBJ2-7 TRBV27 TRBD2 once CASSLRLAEEQYF
TRBJ2-2 TRBV7-9 TRBD2 - CASSFLLAGANTGELFF
TRBJ2-1 TRBV14 TRBD2 - CASSRTSGSPSYNEQFF
TRBJ1-4 TRBV7-9 - - CARRGGKLFF
TRBJ1-6 TRBV4-1 TRBD1 - CASSLQGTVSPLHF
TRBJ2-7 TRBV5-4 TRBD1 - CASSSGQAQNEQYF
TRBJ1-4 TRBV7-8 TRBD1 - CASSFRGRGEKLFF
TRBJ2-7 TRBV25-1 TRBD1 few CASSSGTVYEQYF
TRBJ1-5 TRBV12-3/TRBV12-4 - - CATALGGPQHF
TRBJ1-1 TRBV9 TRBD1 - CASSKRQGPNTEAFF
TRBJ2-4 TRBV7-9 - - CASSLAEVAKNIQYF
TRBJ1-3 TRBV10-3 TRBD1 - CAISDDRAVSGNTIYF
TRBJ2-4 TRBV4-1 - - CASSQGLSGDGGNIQYF
TRBJ2-5 TRBV2 TRBD2 - CASSGLGLAGTGETQYF
TRBJ1-2 TRBV7-2 - once CASSPGGDSRGYTF
TRBJ1-2 TRBV7-2 TRBD1 - CASSGQTYGYTF
TRBJ2-3 TRBV4-1 - - CASSLGPSDTQYF
TRBJ2-3 TRBV9 TRBD2 - CASSVLAGEGDTQYF
TRBJ1-1 TRBV4-3 - - CASSPRLGQANTEAFF
TRBJ1-2 TRBV19 - - CASSLTEQGNYGYTF
TRBJ1-5 TRBV2 - - CASSSGNQPQHF
TRBJ1-6 TRBV5-4 TRBD1 - CASSYGGGSVSPLHF